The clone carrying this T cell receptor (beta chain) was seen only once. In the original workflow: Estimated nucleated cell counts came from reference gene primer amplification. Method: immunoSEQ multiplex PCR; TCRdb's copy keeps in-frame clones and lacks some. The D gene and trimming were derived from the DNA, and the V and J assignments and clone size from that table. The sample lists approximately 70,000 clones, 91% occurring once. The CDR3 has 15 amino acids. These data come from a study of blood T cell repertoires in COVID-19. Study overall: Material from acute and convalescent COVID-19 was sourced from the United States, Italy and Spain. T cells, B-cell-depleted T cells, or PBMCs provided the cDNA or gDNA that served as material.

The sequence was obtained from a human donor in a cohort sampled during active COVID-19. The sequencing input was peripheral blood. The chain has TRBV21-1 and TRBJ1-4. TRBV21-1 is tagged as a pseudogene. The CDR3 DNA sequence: TGTGCCAGCAGCAAATTTCCTTCAACTAATGAAAAACTGTTTTTT. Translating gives CASSKFPSTNEKLFF.